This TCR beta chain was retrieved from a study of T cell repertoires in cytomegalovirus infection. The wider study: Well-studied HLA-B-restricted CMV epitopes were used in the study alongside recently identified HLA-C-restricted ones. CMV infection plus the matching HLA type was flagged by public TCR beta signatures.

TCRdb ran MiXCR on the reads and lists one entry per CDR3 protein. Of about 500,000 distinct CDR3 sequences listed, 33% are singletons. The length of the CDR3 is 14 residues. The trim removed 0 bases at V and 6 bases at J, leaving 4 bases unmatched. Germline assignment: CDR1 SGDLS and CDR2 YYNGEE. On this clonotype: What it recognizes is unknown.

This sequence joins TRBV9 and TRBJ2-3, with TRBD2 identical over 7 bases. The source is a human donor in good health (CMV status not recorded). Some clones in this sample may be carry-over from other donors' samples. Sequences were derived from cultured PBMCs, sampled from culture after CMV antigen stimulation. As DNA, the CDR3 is TGTGCCAGCAGCGTAGGAAATAGCGGGGATACGCAGTATTTT. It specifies CASSVGNSGDTQYF. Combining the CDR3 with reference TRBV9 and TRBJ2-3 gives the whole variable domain DSGVTQTPKHLITATGQRVTLRCSPRSGDLSVYWYQQSLDQGLQFLIQYYNGEERAKGNILERFSAQQFPDLHSELNLSSLELGDSALYFCASSVGNSGDTQYFGPGTRLTVL.